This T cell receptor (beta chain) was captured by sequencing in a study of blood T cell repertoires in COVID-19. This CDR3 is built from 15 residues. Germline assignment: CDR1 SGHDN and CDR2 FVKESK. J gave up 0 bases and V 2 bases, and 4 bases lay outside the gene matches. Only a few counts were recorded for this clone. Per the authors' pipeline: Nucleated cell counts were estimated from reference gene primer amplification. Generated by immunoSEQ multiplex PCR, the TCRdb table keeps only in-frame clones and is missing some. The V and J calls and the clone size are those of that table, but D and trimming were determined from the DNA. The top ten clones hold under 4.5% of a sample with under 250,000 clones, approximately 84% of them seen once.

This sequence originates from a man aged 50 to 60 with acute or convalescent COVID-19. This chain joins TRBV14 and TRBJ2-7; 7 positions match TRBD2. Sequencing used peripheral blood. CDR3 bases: TGTGCCAGCAGCCAAACACTAGCGAACTCCTACGAGCAGTACTTC. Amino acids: CASSQTLANSYEQYF.